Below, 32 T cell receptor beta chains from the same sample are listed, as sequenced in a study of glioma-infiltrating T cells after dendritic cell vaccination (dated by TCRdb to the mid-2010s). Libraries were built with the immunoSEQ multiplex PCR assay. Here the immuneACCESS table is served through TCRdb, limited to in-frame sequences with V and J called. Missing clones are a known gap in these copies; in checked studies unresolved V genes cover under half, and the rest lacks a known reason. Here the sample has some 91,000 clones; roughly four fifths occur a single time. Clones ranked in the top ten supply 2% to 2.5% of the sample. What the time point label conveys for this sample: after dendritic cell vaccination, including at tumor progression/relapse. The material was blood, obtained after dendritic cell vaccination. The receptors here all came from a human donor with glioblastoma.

The CDR3 DNA reads as TGTGCCAGCAGTCCCATCTCAGGGGGCGCTTACGAGCAGTACGTC. It codes for CASSPISGGAYEQYV. This sequence joins TRBV27 and TRBJ2-7, with TRBD1 matching over 8 bases. V trimming: 5 bases; J trimming: 4 bases; junction bases outside the gene matches: 10. The CDR3 is 15 residues long. Germline V gene data show CDR1 as MNHEY and CDR2 as SMNVEV (reference sequence).

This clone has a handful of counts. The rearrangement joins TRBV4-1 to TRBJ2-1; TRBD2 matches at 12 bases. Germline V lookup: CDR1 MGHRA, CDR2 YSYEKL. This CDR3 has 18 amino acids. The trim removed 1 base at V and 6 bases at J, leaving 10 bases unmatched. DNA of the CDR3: TGCGCCAGCAGCCAAGCTGGACTAGCGGGGATGACTCGCAATGAGCAGTTCTTC. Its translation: CASSQAGLAGMTRNEQFF.

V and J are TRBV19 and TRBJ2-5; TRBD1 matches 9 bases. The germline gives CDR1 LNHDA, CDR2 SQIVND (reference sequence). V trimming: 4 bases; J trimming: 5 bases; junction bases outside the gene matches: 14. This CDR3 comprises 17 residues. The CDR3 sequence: CASSKTLQGAGLETQYF. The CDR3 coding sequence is TGTGCCAGTAGTAAAACCCTACAGGGGGCAGGTTTGGAGACCCAGTACTTC.

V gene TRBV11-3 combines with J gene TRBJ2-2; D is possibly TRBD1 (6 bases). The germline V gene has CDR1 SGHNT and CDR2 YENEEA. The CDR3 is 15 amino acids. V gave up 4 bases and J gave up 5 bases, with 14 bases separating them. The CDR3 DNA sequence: TGTGCCAGCAGCTCTGGCACAGGGTTTACCGGGGAGCTGTTTTTT. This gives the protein CASSSGTGFTGELFF.

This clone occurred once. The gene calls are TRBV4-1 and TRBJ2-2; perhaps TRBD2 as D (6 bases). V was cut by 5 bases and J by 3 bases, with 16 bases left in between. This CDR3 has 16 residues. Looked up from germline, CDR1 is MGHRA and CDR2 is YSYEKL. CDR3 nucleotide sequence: TGCGCCAGCAGCGACCGGGCGGGGATCGACACCGGGGAGCTGTTTTTT. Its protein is CASSDRAGIDTGELFF.

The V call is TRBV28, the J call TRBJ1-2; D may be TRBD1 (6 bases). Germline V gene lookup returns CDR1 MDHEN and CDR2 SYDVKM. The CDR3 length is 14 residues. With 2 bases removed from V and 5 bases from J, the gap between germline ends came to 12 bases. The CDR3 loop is CASSLRGALYGYTF. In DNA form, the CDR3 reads TGTGCCAGCAGTTTACGGGGGGCACTTTATGGCTACACCTTC.

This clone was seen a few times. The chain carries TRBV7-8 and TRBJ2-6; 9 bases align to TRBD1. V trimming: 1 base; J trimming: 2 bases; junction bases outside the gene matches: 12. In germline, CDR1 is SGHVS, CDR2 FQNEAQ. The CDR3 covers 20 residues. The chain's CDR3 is CASSLGDLGTGLTGANVLTF. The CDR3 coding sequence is TGTGCCAGCAGCTTAGGGGACCTCGGGACAGGGTTGACTGGGGCCAACGTCCTGACTTTC.

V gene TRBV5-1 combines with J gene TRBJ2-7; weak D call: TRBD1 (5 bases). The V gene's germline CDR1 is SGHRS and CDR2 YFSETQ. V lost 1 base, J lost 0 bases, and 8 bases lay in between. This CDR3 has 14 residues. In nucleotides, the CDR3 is TGCGCCAGCAGCTTGCAGGGTAGCTCCTACGAGCAGTACGTC. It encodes CASSLQGSSYEQYV.

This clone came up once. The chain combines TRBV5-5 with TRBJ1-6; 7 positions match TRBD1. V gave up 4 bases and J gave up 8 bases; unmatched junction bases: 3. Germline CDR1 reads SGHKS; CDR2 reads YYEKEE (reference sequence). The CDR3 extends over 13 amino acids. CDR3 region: CASSPDRDSPLHF. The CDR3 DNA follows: TGTGCCAGCAGCCCAGACAGGGATTCACCCCTCCACTTT.

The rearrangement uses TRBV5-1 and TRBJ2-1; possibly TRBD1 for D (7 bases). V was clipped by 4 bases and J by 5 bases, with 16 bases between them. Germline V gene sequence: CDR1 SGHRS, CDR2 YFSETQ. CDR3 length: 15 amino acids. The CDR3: CASSITGEADNEQFF. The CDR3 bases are TGCGCCAGCAGCATCACAGGGGAGGCGGACAATGAGCAGTTCTTC.

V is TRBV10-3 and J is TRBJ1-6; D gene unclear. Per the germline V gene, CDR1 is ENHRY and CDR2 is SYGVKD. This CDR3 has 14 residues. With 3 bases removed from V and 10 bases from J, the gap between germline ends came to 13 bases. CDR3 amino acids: CAISDGLEGSPLHF. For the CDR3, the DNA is TGTGCCATCAGTGACGGACTCGAGGGCTCACCCCTCCACTTT.

The CDR3 coding sequence is TGTGCCAGCAGTCCCGAGACAGGGGGGTACACTGAAGCTTTCTTT. Translating it yields CASSPETGGYTEAFF. V usage is TRBV6-1 and J usage is TRBJ1-1; TRBD1 aligns across 9 bases. The CDR3 loop spans 15 amino acids. The ends lost 5 bases at V and 3 bases at J; junction bases unmatched: 7. Germline lookup yields CDR1 MNHNS and CDR2 SASEGT.

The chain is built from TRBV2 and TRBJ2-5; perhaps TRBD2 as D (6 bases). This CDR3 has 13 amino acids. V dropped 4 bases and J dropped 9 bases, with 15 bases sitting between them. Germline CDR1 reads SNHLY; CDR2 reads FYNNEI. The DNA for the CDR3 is TGTGCCAGCAGTGCCGGGGGTCCTGAGTCCCAGTACTTC. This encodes CASSAGGPESQYF.

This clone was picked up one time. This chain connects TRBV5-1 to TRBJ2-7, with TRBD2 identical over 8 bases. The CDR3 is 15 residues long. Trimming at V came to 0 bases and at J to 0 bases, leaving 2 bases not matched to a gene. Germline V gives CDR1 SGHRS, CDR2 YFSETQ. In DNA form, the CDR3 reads TGCGCCAGCAGCTTGGTAAGCGGGAGCTCCTACGAGCAGTACGTC. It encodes CASSLVSGSSYEQYV.

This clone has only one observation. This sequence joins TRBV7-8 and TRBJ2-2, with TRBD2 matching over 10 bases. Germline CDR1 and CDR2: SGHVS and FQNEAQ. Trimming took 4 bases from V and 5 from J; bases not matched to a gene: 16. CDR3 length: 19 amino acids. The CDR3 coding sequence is TGTGCCAGCAGCTCCCATCTCGACCAGGGACTAGCGTTTACCGGGGAGCTGTTTTTT. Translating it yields CASSSHLDQGLAFTGELFF. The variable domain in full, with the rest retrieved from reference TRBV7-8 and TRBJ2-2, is GAGVSQSPRYKVAKRGQDVALRCDPISGHVSLFWYQQALGQGPEFLTYFQNEAQLDKSGLPSDRFFAERPEGSVSTLKIQRTQQEDSAVYLCASSSHLDQGLAFTGELFFGEGSRLTVL.

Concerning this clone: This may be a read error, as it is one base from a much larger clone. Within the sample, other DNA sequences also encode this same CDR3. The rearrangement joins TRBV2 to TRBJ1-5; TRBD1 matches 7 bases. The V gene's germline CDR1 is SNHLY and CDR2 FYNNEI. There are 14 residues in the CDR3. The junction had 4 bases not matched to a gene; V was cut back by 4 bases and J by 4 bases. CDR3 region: CASSGQGLNQPQHF. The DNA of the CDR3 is TGTGCCAGCAGTGGACAGGGCCTTAATCAGCCCCAGCATTTT. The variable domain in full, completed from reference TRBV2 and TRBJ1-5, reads EPEVTQTPSHQVTQMGQEVILRCVPISNHLYFYWYRQILGQKVEFLVSFYNNEISEKSEIFDDQFSVERPDGSNFTLKIRSTKLEDSAMYFCASSGQGLNQPQHFGDGTRLSIL.

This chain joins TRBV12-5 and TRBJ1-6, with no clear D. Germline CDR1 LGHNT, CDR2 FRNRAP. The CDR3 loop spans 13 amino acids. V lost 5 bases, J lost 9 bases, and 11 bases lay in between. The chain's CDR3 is CASGTLNGSPLHF. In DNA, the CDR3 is TGTGCTAGTGGTACCCTCAACGGTTCACCCCTCCACTTT. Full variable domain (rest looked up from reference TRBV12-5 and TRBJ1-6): DARVTQTPRHKVTEMGQEVTMRCQPILGHNTVFWYRQTMMQGLELLAYFRNRAPLDDSGMPKDRFSAEMPDATLATLKIQPSEPRDSAVYFCASGTLNGSPLHFGNGTRLTVT.

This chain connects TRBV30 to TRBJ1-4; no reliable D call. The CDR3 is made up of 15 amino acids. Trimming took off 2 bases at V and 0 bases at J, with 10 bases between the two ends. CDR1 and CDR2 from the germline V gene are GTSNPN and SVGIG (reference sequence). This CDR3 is CAWSLNRATNEKLFF. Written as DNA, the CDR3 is TGTGCCTGGAGTCTAAACCGCGCAACTAATGAAAAACTGTTTTTT.

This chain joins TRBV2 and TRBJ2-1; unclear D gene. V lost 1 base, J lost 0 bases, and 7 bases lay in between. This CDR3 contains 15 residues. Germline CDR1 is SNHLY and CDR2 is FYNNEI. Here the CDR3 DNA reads TGTGCCAGCAGTGAAGACCTACCCTCCTACAATGAGCAGTTCTTC. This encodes CASSEDLPSYNEQFF.

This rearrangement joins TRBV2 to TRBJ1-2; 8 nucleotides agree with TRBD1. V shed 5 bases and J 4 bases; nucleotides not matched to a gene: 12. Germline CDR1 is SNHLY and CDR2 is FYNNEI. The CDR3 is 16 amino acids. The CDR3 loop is CASSYRGQANPYGYTF. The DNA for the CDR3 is TGTGCCAGCAGTTATCGGGGACAGGCCAACCCCTATGGCTACACCTTC.

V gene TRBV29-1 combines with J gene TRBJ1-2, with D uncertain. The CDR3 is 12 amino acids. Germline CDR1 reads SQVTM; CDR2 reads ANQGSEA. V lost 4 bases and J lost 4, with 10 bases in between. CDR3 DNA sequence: TGCAGCGTTGGTCAGGATCGCTATGGCTACACCTTC. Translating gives CSVGQDRYGYTF.

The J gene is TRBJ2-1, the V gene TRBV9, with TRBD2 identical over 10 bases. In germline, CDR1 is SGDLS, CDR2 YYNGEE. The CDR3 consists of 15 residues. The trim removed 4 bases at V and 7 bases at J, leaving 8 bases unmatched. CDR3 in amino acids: CASSPKRGGYNEQFF. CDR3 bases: TGTGCCAGCAGCCCGAAGCGGGGGGGCTATAATGAGCAGTTCTTC.

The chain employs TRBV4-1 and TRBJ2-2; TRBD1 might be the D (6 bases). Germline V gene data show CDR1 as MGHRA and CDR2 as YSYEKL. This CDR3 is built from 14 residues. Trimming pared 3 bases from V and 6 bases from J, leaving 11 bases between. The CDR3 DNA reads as TGCGCCAGCAGCCAGCCCTACAGGGCCGGGGAGCTGTTTTTT. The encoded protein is CASSQPYRAGELFF.

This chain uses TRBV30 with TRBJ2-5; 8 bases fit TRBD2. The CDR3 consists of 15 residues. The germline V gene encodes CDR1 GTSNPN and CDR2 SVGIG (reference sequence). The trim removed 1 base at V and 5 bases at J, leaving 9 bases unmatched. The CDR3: CAWSGSGGPKETQYF. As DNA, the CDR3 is TGTGCCTGGAGTGGGAGCGGGGGACCAAAGGAGACCCAGTACTTC.

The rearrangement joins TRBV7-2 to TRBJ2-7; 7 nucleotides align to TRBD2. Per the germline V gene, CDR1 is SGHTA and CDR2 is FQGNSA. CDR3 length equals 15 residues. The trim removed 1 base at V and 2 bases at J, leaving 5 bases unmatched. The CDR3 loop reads CASSLGSSGPYEQYV. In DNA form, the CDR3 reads TGTGCCAGCAGCTTAGGGTCTAGCGGCCCCTACGAGCAGTACGTC.

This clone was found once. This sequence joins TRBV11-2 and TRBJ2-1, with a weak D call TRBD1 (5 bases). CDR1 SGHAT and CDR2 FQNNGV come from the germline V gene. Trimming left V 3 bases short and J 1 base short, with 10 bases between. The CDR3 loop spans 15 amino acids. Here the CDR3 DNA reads TGTGCCAGCAGCTTCTCTGGGGCATCCTACAATGAGCAGTTCTTC. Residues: CASSFSGASYNEQFF. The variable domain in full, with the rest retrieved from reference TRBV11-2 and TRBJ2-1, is EAGVAQSPRYKIIEKRQSVAFWCNPISGHATLYWYQQILGQGPKLLIQFQNNGVVDDSQLPKDRFSAERLKGVDSTLKIQPAKLEDSAVYLCASSFSGASYNEQFFGPGTRLTVL.

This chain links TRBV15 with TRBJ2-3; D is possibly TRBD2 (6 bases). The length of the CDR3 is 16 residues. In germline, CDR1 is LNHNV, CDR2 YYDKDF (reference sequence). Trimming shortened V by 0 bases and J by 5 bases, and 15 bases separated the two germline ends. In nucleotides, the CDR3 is TGTGCCACCAGCAGAGATACCGGGTCCGGGGGAGATACGCAGTATTTT. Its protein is CATSRDTGSGGDTQYF.

The CDR3 spells CASSIDVNRESNGYTF. The CDR3 DNA follows: TGTGCCAGTAGTATAGATGTCAACAGGGAGTCGAATGGCTACACCTTC. This chain links TRBV19 with TRBJ1-2; D possibly corresponds to TRBD1 (6 bases). Germline V gene lookup returns CDR1 LNHDA and CDR2 SQIVND (reference sequence). With 0 bases removed from V and 6 bases from J, the gap between germline ends came to 17 bases. This CDR3 spans 16 amino acids.

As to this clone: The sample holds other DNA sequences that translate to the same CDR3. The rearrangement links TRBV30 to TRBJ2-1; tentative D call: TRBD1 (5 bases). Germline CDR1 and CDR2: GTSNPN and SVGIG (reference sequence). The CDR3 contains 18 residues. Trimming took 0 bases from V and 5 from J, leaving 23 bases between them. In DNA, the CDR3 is TGTGCCTGGAGTGTACTCCCTCCCTCAGGCAGGGCCAACAATGAGCAGTTCTTC. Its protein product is CAWSVLPPSGRANNEQFF. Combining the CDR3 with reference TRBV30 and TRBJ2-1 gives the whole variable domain SQTIHQWPATLVQPVGSPLSLECTVEGTSNPNLYWYRQAAGRGLQLLFYSVGIGQISSEVPQNLSASRPQDRQFILSSKKLLLSDSGFYLCAWSVLPPSGRANNEQFFGPGTRLTVL.

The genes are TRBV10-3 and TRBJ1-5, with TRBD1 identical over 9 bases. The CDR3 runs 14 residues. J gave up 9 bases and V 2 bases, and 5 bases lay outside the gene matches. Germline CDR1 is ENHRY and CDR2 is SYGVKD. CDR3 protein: CAISEGTGKLPQHF. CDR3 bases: TGTGCCATCAGTGAGGGGACAGGGAAATTGCCCCAGCATTTT.

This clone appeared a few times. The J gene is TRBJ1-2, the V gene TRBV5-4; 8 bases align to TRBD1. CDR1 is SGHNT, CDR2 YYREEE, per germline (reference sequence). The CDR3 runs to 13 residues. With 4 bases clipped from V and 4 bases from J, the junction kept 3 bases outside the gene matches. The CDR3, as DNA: TGTGCCAGCAGCCCCGACAGGGGCTATGGCTACACCTTC. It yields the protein CASSPDRGYGYTF.

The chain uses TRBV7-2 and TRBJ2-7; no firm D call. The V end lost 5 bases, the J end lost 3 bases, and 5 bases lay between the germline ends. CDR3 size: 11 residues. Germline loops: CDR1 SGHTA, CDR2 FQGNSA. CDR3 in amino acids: CASSNYYEQYF. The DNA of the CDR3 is TGTGCCAGCAGCAACTACTACGAGCAGTACTTC.